This T cell receptor (beta chain) was recorded in a study of T cell repertoires in aging, cancer and after chemotherapy. About the study: Repeat sampling of healthy donors over several months to years showed clear clonal overlap. Broader study findings: Age-matched healthy donors had significantly more diverse, less clonal blood TCR repertoires than untreated cancer patients. Rebound thymic output was suggested by rising median generation probability during chemotherapy in each cancer cohort.

CDR1 MNHEY and CDR2 SVGAGI come from the germline V gene. This CDR3 is built from 15 residues. The ends were cut back, 4 bases at V and 0 bases at J, with 10 bases in the middle. Points on this clonotype: The target antigen is unknown.

Rearranged V-D-J TRB sequences were amplified with a mixed TRB-A/B primer pool. TCRdb itself ran the multiplex PCR reads through MiXCR, one entry per CDR3 protein. The table includes around 10,000 distinct CDR3 sequences, about 38% detected once. The template was genomic DNA from peripheral blood, not RNA. The material sequenced was blood. This chain connects TRBV6-5 to TRBJ2-1, with D perhaps TRBD1 (6 bases). This TCR came from a human donor in good health. CDR3 nucleotide sequence: TGTGCCAGCAGTTTGGTAGGGGGCTCCTACAATGAGCAGTTCTTC. Amino acids: CASSLVGGSYNEQFF.